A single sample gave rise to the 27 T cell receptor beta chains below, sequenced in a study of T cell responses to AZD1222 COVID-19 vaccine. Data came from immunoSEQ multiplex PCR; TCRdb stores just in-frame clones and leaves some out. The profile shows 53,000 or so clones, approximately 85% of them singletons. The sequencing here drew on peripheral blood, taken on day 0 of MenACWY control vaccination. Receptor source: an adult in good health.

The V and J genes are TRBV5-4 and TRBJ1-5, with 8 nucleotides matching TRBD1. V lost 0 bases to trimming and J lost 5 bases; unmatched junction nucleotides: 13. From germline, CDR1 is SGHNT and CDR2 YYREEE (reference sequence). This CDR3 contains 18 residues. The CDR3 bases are TGTGCCAGCAGCTTGGAGGGCAGGGGGCTCTGGGAGGATCAGCCCCAGCATTTT. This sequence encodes CASSLEGRGLWEDQPQHF.

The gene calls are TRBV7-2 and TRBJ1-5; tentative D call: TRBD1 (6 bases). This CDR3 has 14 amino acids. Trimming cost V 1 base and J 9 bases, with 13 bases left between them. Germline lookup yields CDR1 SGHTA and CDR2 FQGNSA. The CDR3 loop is CASSLGLGGPPQHF. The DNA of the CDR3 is TGTGCCAGCAGCTTAGGTTTAGGGGGGCCGCCCCAGCATTTT.

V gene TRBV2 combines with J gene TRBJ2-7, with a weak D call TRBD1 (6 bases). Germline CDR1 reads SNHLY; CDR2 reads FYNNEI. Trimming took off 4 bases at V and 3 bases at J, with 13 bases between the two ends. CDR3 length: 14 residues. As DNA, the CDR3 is TGTGCCAGCAGTGTCCAGGGGATACGCTACGAGCAGTACTTC. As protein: CASSVQGIRYEQYF.

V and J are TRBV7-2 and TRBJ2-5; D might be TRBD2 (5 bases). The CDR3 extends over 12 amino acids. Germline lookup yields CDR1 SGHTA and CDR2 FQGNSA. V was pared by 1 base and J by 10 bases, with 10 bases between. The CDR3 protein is CASSLGIRGQYF. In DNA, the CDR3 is TGTGCCAGCAGCTTAGGTATACGGGGCCAGTACTTC.

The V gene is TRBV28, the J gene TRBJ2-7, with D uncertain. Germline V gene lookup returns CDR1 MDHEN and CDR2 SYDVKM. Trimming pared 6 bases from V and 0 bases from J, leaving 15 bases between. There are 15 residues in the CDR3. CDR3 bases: TGTGCCAGCAGGTCCCTTTCGCGGTACTCCTACGAGCAGTACTTC. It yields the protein CASRSLSRYSYEQYF.

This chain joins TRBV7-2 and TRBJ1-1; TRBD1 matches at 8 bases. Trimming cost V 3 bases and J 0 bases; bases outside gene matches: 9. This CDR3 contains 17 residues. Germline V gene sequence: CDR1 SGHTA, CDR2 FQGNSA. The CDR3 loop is CASSFRAGGALNTEAFF. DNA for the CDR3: TGTGCCAGCAGCTTTAGGGCAGGGGGCGCGTTGAACACTGAAGCTTTCTTT.

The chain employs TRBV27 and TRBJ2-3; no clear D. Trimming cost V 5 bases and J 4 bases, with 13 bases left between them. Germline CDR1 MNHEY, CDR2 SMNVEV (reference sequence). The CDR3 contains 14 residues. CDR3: CASSPHRSSDTQYF. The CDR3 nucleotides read TGTGCCAGCAGTCCCCACCGATCCTCAGATACGCAGTATTTT.

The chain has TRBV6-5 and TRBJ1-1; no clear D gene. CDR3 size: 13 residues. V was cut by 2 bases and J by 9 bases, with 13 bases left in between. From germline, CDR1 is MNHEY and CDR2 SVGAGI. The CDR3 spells CASSYEFEAKAFF. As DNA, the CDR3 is TGTGCCAGCAGTTACGAATTCGAGGCAAAAGCTTTCTTT.

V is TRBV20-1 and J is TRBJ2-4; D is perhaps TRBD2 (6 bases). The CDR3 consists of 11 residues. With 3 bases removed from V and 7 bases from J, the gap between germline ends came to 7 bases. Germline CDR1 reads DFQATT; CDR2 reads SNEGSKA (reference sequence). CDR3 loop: CSASGSNIQYF. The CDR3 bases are TGCAGTGCTAGCGGGAGTAACATTCAGTACTTC.

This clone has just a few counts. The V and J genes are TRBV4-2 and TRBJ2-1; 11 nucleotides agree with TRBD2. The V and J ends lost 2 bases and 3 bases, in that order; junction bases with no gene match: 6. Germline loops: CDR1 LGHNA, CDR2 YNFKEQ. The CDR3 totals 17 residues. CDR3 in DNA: TGTGCCAGCAGCCAAACTAGCGGGAGAGGCCTCTACAATGAGCAGTTCTTC. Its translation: CASSQTSGRGLYNEQFF.

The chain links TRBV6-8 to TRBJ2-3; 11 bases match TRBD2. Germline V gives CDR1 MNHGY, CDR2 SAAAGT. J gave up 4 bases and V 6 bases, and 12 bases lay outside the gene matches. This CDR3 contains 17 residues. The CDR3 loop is CASSRILSGRGADTQYF. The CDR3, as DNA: TGTGCCAGCAGCCGGATTCTTAGCGGGAGGGGTGCAGATACGCAGTATTTT.

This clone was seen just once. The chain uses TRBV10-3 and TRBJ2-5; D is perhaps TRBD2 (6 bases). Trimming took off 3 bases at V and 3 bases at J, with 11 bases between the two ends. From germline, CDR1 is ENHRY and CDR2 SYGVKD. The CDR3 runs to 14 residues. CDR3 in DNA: TGTGCCATCAGTGAAGTGGGGAGGAAAGAGACCCAGTACTTC. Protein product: CAISEVGRKETQYF.

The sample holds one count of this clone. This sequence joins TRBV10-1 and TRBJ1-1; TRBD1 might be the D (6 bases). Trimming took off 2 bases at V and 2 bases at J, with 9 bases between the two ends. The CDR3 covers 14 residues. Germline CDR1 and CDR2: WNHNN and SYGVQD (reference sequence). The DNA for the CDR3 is TGCGCCAGCAGTGAGGCAGGGGCTAACACTGAAGCTTTCTTT. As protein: CASSEAGANTEAFF.

Here the CDR3 DNA reads TGTGCCAGCAGCTTAGGGGACTCCCGTGCTGAAGCTTTCTTT. It yields the protein CASSLGDSRAEAFF. The chain is built from TRBV7-9 and TRBJ1-1; tentatively, D is TRBD1 (5 bases). Germline V gene sequence: CDR1 SEHNR, CDR2 FQNEAQ (reference sequence). V gave up 1 base and J gave up 6 bases, with 12 bases separating them. CDR3 length equals 14 residues.

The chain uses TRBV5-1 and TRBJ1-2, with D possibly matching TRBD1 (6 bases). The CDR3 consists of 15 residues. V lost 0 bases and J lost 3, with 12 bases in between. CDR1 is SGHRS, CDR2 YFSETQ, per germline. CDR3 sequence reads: CASSLAGEMYYGYTF. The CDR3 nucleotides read TGCGCCAGCAGCTTGGCAGGGGAGATGTACTATGGCTACACCTTC.

This CDR3 reads CASSNVVGNAFF. The CDR3 bases are TGTGCCAGCAGTAATGTTGTGGGGAACGCTTTCTTT. The chain links TRBV6-2 or TRBV6-3 to TRBJ1-1, with unresolved D. V lost 5 bases and J 11 bases, leaving 15 bases between the germline ends. The germline CDR1 and CDR2 sequences are MNHEY and SVGEGT. CDR3 length: 12 amino acids.

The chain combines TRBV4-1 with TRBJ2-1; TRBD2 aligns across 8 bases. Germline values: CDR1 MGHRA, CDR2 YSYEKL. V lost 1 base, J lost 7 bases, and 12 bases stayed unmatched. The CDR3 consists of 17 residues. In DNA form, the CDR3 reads TGCGCCAGCAGCCAAGGGGAGGAGAGCGGGAGAAGGAATGAGCAGTTCTTC. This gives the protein CASSQGEESGRRNEQFF.

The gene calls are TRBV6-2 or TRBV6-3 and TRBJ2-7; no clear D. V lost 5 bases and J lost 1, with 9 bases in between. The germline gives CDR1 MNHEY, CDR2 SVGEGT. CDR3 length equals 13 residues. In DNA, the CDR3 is TGTGCCAGCAGTCTTCGGGTTTCCTACGAGCAGTACTTC. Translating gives CASSLRVSYEQYF.

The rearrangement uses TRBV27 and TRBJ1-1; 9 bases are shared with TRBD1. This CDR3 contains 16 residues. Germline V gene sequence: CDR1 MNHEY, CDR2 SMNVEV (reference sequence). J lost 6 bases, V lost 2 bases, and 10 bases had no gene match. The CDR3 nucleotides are TGTGCCAGCAGTTTAGGGCCCGGACAGGGGAAGGCTGAAGCTTTCTTT. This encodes CASSLGPGQGKAEAFF.

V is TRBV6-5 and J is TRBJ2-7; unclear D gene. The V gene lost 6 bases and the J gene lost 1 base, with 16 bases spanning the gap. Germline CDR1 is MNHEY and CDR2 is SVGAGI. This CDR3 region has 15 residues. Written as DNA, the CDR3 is TGTGCCAGCAGCGGAAGACCGGTCAATTCCTACGAGCAGTACTTC. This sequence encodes CASSGRPVNSYEQYF.

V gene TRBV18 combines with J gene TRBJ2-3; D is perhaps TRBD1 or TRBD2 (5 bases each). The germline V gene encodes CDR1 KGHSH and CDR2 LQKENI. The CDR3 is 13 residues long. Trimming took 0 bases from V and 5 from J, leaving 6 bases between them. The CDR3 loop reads CASSPPGEDTQYF. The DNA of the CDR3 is TGTGCCAGCTCACCACCGGGGGAAGATACGCAGTATTTT.

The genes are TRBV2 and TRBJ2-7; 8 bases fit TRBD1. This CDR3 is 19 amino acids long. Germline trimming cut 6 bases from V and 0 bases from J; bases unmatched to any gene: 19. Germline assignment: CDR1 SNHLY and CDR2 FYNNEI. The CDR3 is CASRSIFTLQGGFSYEQYF. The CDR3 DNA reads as TGTGCCAGCAGGTCGATATTTACCTTACAGGGGGGCTTCTCCTACGAGCAGTACTTC. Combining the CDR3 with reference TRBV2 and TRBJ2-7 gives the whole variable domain EPEVTQTPSHQVTQMGQEVILRCVPISNHLYFYWYRQILGQKVEFLVSFYNNEISEKSEIFDDQFSVERPDGSNFTLKIRSTKLEDSAMYFCASRSIFTLQGGFSYEQYFGPGTRLTVT.

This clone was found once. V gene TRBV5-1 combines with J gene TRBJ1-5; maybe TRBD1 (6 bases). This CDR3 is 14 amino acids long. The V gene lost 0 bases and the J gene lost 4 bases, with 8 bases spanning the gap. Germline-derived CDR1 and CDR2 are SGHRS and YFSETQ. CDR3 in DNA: TGCGCCAGCAGCTTGGCCGGACAGAATCAGCCCCAGCATTTT. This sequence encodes CASSLAGQNQPQHF. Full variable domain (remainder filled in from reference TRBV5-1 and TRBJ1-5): KAGVTQTPRYLIKTRGQQVTLSCSPISGHRSVSWYQQTPGQGLQFLFEYFSETQRNKGNFPGRFSGRQFSNSRSEMNVSTLELGDSALYLCASSLAGQNQPQHFGDGTRLSIL.

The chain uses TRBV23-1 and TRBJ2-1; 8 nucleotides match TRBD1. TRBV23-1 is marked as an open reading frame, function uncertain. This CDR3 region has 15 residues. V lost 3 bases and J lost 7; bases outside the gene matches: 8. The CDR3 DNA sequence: TGCGCCAGCAGTCAGTGCAGACAGGGGAAAAATGAGCAGTTCTTC. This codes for CASSQCRQGKNEQFF.

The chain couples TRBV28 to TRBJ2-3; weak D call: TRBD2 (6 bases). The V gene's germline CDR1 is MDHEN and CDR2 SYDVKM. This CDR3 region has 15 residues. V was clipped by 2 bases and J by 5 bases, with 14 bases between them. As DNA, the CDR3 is TGTGCCAGCAGTTTAGGCGGGGTGCAGGAAGATACGCAGTATTTT. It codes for CASSLGGVQEDTQYF.

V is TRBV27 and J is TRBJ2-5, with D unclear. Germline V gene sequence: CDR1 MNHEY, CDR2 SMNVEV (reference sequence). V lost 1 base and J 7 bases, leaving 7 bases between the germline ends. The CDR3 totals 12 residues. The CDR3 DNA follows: TGTGCCAGCAGTTTATACCTGGGGACCCAGTACTTC. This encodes CASSLYLGTQYF.

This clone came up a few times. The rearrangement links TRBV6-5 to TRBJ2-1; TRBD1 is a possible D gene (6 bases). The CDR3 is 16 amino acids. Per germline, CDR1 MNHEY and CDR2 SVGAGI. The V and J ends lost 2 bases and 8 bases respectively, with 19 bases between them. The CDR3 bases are TGTGCCAGCAGTTACCGGAAAGAGGACAGTAGGGATGAGCAGTTCTTC. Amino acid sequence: CASSYRKEDSRDEQFF.